The 21 T cell receptor beta chains presented below share a single source sample, sequenced in a study of T-cell reconstitution after alpha-beta-depleted transplantation in children. General observations from the study: Once a year had passed after transplant, T-cell counts and diversity came mostly from newly produced T cells.

No antigen is known for these receptors. Preparing the TCRbeta library involved the use of unique molecular identifiers. MiXCR, run by TCRdb on the PCR reads, gives a single entry per CDR3 protein. The sample consists of around 300,000 distinct CDR3 sequences, approximately 7.3% of them appearing once. The input for sequencing was peripheral blood, taken 360 days after TCRalphabeta/CD19-depleted stem cell transplant. Receptor source: a female patient between 2 and 15 years old who had a stem cell transplant for Fanconi anemia, so the T cells may come from the graft donor.

This clonotype has just one count. The chain has TRBV6-2 or TRBV6-3 and TRBJ2-2; D remains unclear. CDR3 length equals 15 residues. The germline gives CDR1 MNHEY, CDR2 SVGEGT. V was pared by 2 bases and J by 3 bases, with 10 bases between. The CDR3 sequence is CASSYARSYTGELFF. The CDR3 DNA reads TGTGCCAGCAGTTACGCCAGGTCGTACACCGGGGAGCTGTTTTTT.

This clonotype was seen repeatedly, ten times or more. The chain recombines TRBV7-6 with TRBJ2-1; 7 bases map to TRBD1. CDR1 and CDR2 from the germline V gene are SGHVS and FNYEAQ. V trimming: 1 base; J trimming: 4 bases; junction bases outside the gene matches: 7. The CDR3 sequence is 16 residues long. The CDR3 reads CASSLGGQLLYNEQFF. The CDR3 nucleotides read TGTGCCAGCAGCTTAGGGGGACAGCTTCTTTACAATGAGCAGTTCTTC.

This clonotype was detected a few times. The chain links TRBV19 to TRBJ2-1; D is undetermined. Germline V CDR1 and CDR2: LNHDA, SQIVND (reference sequence). The CDR3 covers 13 residues. Trimming pared 5 bases from V and 9 bases from J, leaving 14 bases between. CDR3 DNA sequence: TGTGCCAGTAGTGCGGCCCTCATGGGTGAGCAGTTCTTC. Translated: CASSAALMGEQFF.

Of note for this clonotype: Since a much larger clone is just one base distant, this may be a read error. The CDR3 does not end in the conserved phenylalanine or tryptophan, so this is likely a read error. The CDR3 sequence: CASRKTGSPYGYTY. CDR3 bases: TGTGCCAGCAGAAAGACAGGGTCCCCCTATGGCTACACCTAC. The chain uses TRBV25-1 and TRBJ1-2, with 7 nucleotides matching TRBD1. The CDR3 length is 14 residues. Trimming removed 6 bases from V and 4 bases from J; junction bases left unmatched: 8. Per the germline V gene, CDR1 is MGHDK and CDR2 is SYGVNS.

This clonotype has ten or more counts. The rearrangement links TRBV20-1 to TRBJ1-2, with a possible D match to TRBD1 (6 bases). The CDR3 covers 17 residues. Germline-derived CDR1 and CDR2 are DFQATT and SNEGSKA (reference sequence). V was shortened by 1 base and J by 5 bases, with 23 bases between the two germline ends. The CDR3 loop is CSARATKVGPGAYGYTF. CDR3 nucleotides: TGCAGTGCTAGAGCGACAAAGGTGGGACCAGGGGCGTATGGCTACACCTTC.

This clonotype has just a few counts. V is TRBV11-2 and J is TRBJ2-1; no clear D. V was clipped by 3 bases and J by 3 bases, with 6 bases between them. The CDR3 is 13 residues long. The germline V gene has CDR1 SGHAT and CDR2 FQNNGV. This chain's CDR3 is CASSFRFYNEQFF. In DNA, the CDR3 is TGTGCCAGCAGCTTCCGATTCTACAATGAGCAGTTCTTC.

This clonotype appeared many times. This rearrangement joins TRBV7-9 to TRBJ2-1, with D maybe TRBD1 (5 bases). Germline loops: CDR1 SEHNR, CDR2 FQNEAQ (reference sequence). V lost 3 bases and J lost 15, with 15 bases in between. CDR3 size: 12 residues. The CDR3 region has the DNA TGTGCCAGCAGCTTTCTTCAGGGCCAGTCGTTCTTC. It is translated as CASSFLQGQSFF.

This clonotype turned up a few times. The chain combines TRBV6-2 or TRBV6-3 with TRBJ1-2; a weak D match, TRBD1 (5 bases). In germline, CDR1 is MNHEY, CDR2 SVGEGT. This CDR3 region has 13 residues. Trimming shortened V by 6 bases and J by 8 bases, and 16 bases separated the two germline ends. The CDR3 DNA reads TGTGCCAGCAGACCGTTCCAGGGAGGAGGCTACACCTTC. Amino acids: CASRPFQGGGYTF.

This clonotype was observed at least ten times. The chain has TRBV5-1 and TRBJ2-5, with D tentatively TRBD1 (5 bases). The V end was cut by 1 base, the J end by 1 base, with 14 bases between. Looked up from germline, CDR1 is SGHRS and CDR2 is YFSETQ. The CDR3 loop spans 16 amino acids. For the CDR3, the DNA is TGCGCCAGCAGCTTGCGGACACCCGCGACCCAAGAGACCCAGTACTTC. This codes for CASSLRTPATQETQYF.

This clonotype was counted at least ten times. The genes are TRBV6-2 or TRBV6-3 and TRBJ2-1; TRBD1 aligns across 7 bases. CDR1 is MNHEY and CDR2 is SVGEGT in the germline V gene. CDR3 length equals 13 residues. J lost 9 bases, V lost 6 bases, and 8 bases had no gene match. As DNA, the CDR3 is TGTGCCAGCAGACAGACCCCAGGGGGTGAGCAGTTCTTC. Its translation: CASRQTPGGEQFF.

The chain links TRBV2 to TRBJ2-1; 11 bases align to TRBD1. J was trimmed by 9 bases and V by 2 bases; bases with no gene match: 6. The germline gives CDR1 SNHLY, CDR2 FYNNEI. This CDR3 is built from 15 residues. The CDR3 loop is CASSEPDRGPREQFF. CDR3 nucleotide sequence: TGTGCCAGCAGTGAACCGGACAGGGGGCCACGTGAGCAGTTCTTC.

This clonotype has ten or more counts. The chain recombines TRBV5-1 with TRBJ2-1, with 11 bases aligning to TRBD2. The CDR3 is 18 residues long. Per germline, CDR1 SGHRS and CDR2 YFSETQ. The V gene end was trimmed by 4 bases and the J gene end by 5 bases; junction bases not matched to a gene: 14. CDR3 protein: CASSLEYGLAGGHNEQFF. The CDR3 DNA is TGCGCCAGCAGCCTGGAATATGGACTAGCGGGCGGCCACAATGAGCAGTTCTTC.

The J gene is TRBJ1-2, the V gene TRBV7-8; a possible D gene is TRBD1 (5 bases). V was cut by 4 bases and J by 4 bases, with 16 bases left in between. The germline V gene encodes CDR1 SGHVS and CDR2 FQNEAQ. The CDR3 is 15 amino acids. As DNA, the CDR3 is TGTGCCAGCAGCTCCCTGGGGGTAACGTTCTATGGCTACACCTTC. Its translation is CASSSLGVTFYGYTF.

There are many counts of this clonotype. CDR3 nucleotide sequence: TGTGCCAGCAGCTTCATCGTCTTAGACGAGGCGGTTGAGCAGTTCTTC. Protein sequence: CASSFIVLDEAVEQFF. The V call is TRBV7-9, the J call TRBJ2-1, with D unclear. Germline values: CDR1 SEHNR, CDR2 FQNEAQ (reference sequence). The V end was cut by 3 bases, the J end by 9 bases, with 21 bases between. The CDR3 consists of 16 residues.

This clonotype was seen more than once but under ten times. This chain links TRBV5-1 with TRBJ2-2, with D unresolved. CDR1 SGHRS and CDR2 YFSETQ come from the germline V gene. This CDR3 is 14 amino acids long. V shed 0 bases and J shed 6 bases, with 9 bases lying between them. The DNA for the CDR3 is TGCGCCAGCAGCTTGGTGGTGGGTTCCGGGGAGCTGTTTTTT. This encodes CASSLVVGSGELFF.

The CDR3 nucleotides are TGTGCCAGCAGCCAAGGGACTAGCGGGAGCACAGATACGCAGTATTTT. The encoded protein is CASSQGTSGSTDTQYF. The genes are TRBV4-2 and TRBJ2-3; TRBD2 matches at 11 bases. The CDR3 covers 16 residues. Losses at the gene ends were 1 base for V and 0 bases for J; bases not matched to a gene: 0. CDR1 and CDR2 from the germline V gene are LGHNA and YNFKEQ.

This clonotype was counted only a few times. The chain has TRBV15 and TRBJ1-2; a weak D match, TRBD1 (5 bases). The CDR3 totals 14 residues. The germline V gene encodes CDR1 LNHNV and CDR2 YYDKDF (reference sequence). V was trimmed by 1 base and J by 4 bases, leaving 10 bases between them. CDR3 sequence: CATSRGGVRYGYTF. The DNA for the CDR3 is TGTGCCACCAGCAGAGGAGGGGTCCGCTATGGCTACACCTTC.

This clonotype has ten or more counts. This chain links TRBV29-1 with TRBJ2-7; 8 bases are shared with TRBD1. After removal of 1 base from V and 4 bases from J, the junction contained 12 bases not matched to a gene. The CDR3 sequence is 16 residues long. Per germline, CDR1 SQVTM and CDR2 ANQGSEA. The CDR3 region is CSVEGDTGQGWYEQYF. The DNA for the CDR3 is TGCAGCGTTGAAGGGGACACCGGACAGGGTTGGTACGAGCAGTACTTC.

This clonotype occurred a few times. V usage is TRBV5-1 and J usage is TRBJ1-1; TRBD1 is a possible D gene (6 bases). The CDR3 loop spans 14 amino acids. V was clipped by 0 bases and J by 3 bases, with 9 bases between them. Looked up from germline, CDR1 is SGHRS and CDR2 is YFSETQ. Here the CDR3 reads CASSLEGGHTEAFF. The CDR3 nucleotides are TGCGCCAGCAGCTTGGAGGGGGGGCACACTGAAGCTTTCTTT.

This clonotype was counted at least ten times. The chain links TRBV24-1 to TRBJ2-3; D unclear. This CDR3 has 14 amino acids. Trimming shortened V by 0 bases and J by 0 bases, and 3 bases separated the two germline ends. The V gene's germline CDR1 is KGHDR and CDR2 SFDVKD. DNA of the CDR3: TGTGCCACCAGTGATTTGAAGAGCACAGATACGCAGTATTTT. Translating gives CATSDLKSTDTQYF.

Many counts were recorded for this clonotype. This chain connects TRBV5-6 to TRBJ2-7; tentative D call: TRBD1 (6 bases). Germline CDR1 is SGHDT and CDR2 is YYEEEE. The CDR3 extends over 13 amino acids. V lost 4 bases, J lost 0 bases, and 8 bases lay in between. CDR3 DNA: TGTGCCAGCAGCGTGACAGGCTCCTACGAGCAGTACGTC. As protein: CASSVTGSYEQYV.